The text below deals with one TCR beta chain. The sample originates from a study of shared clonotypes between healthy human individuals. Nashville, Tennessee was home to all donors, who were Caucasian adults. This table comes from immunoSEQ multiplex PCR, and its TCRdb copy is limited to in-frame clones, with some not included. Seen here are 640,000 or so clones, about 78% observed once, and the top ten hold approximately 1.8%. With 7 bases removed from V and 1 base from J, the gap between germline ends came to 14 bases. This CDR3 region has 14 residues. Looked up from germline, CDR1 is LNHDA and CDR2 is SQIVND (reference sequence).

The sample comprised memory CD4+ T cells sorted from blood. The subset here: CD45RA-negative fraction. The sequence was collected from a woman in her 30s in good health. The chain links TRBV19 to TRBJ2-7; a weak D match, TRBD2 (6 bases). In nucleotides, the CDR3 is TGTGCCAGTACGGGCACGGGAGATTCCTACGAGCAGTACTTC. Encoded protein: CASTGTGDSYEQYF.